Below are 13 T cell receptor beta chains sequenced from a single sample in a study of blood T cell repertoires in COVID-19. Data came from immunoSEQ multiplex PCR; TCRdb stores just in-frame clones and leaves some out. Among around 94,000 clones, 70% to 90% were seen once, and the ten largest hold roughly 2%. Material for sequencing was peripheral blood. These receptors originate from a man over 45 with active COVID-19.

The chain links TRBV6-6 to TRBJ2-7; 12 bases line up with TRBD2. Germline trimming cut 6 bases from V and 10 bases from J; bases unmatched to any gene: 10. This CDR3 region has 14 residues. Germline V CDR1 and CDR2: MNHNY, SVGAGI (reference sequence). In DNA form, the CDR3 reads TGTGCCAGCAGATGGACTAGCGGGGAGTCCGCCCAGTACTTC. Translated: CASRWTSGESAQYF.

The V gene is TRBV12-3 or TRBV12-4, the J gene TRBJ1-1; D is perhaps TRBD1 (6 bases). V was shortened by 7 bases and J by 3 bases, with 12 bases between the two germline ends. This CDR3 contains 13 residues. The CDR3 loop is CASTSAGDTEAFF. In nucleotides, the CDR3 is TGTGCCAGCACCTCCGCAGGGGACACTGAAGCTTTCTTT.

The rearrangement joins TRBV12-5 to TRBJ2-2, with 8 bases identical to TRBD1. After removal of 6 bases from V and 0 bases from J, the junction contained 3 bases not matched to a gene. Germline CDR1 is LGHNT and CDR2 is FRNRAP. The CDR3 is 15 amino acids. Written as DNA, the CDR3 is TGTGCTAGTGGCCCGGACAGGGCGAACACCGGGGAGCTGTTTTTT. Encoded protein: CASGPDRANTGELFF.

This clone appeared a few times. The rearrangement links TRBV2 to TRBJ1-3; TRBD1 agrees at 9 bases. The V gene end was trimmed by 7 bases and the J gene end by 8 bases; junction bases not matched to a gene: 9. The CDR3 extends over 14 amino acids. Per the germline V gene, CDR1 is SNHLY and CDR2 is FYNNEI. The CDR3 DNA sequence: TGTGCCAGCATATTTGGGACAGGGACGGACACCATATATTTT. Translation: CASIFGTGTDTIYF.

The chain uses TRBV29-1 and TRBJ1-2, with TRBD1 as a possible D gene (6 bases). The V end was cut by 4 bases, the J end by 10 bases, with 16 bases between. The CDR3 runs 12 residues. Germline lookup yields CDR1 SQVTM and CDR2 ANQGSEA. CDR3 bases: TGCAGCGTTGCGGGGGGGCCTGACCTCTACACCTTC. Translating gives CSVAGGPDLYTF.

As concerns this clone: A read error may account for a junction end that differs from germline. The V call is TRBV19, the J call TRBJ1-2, with 7 bases that match TRBD1. This CDR3 spans 14 amino acids. Germline values: CDR1 LNHDA, CDR2 SQIVND (reference sequence). CDR3 amino acids: CASRRDSTSYGYIF. CDR3 in DNA: TGTGCCAGTCGAAGGGACAGCACCAGCTATGGCTACATCTTC.

The V call is TRBV6-5, the J call TRBJ2-5, with 10 bases matching TRBD2. After removal of 6 bases from V and 2 bases from J, the junction contained 3 bases not matched to a gene. In germline, CDR1 is MNHEY, CDR2 SVGAGI. The CDR3 runs 14 residues. CDR3 region: CASRRSGGQETQYF. CDR3 DNA: TGTGCCAGCAGACGTAGCGGGGGGCAAGAGACCCAGTACTTC.

The chain joins TRBV7-9 to TRBJ2-1, with D maybe TRBD2 (6 bases). There are 15 residues in the CDR3. V gave up 5 bases and J gave up 7 bases, with 18 bases separating them. Germline V gene lookup returns CDR1 SEHNR and CDR2 FQNEAQ (reference sequence). CDR3 protein: CASSNLGGPGNEQFF. CDR3 bases: TGTGCCAGCAGCAATCTCGGGGGTCCAGGGAATGAGCAGTTCTTC.

CDR3 sequence (DNA): TGTGCCAGTAGTAAGGCGGAACGGAGTTACGAGCAGTACTTC. It translates to CASSKAERSYEQYF. The chain recombines TRBV19 with TRBJ2-7, with unresolved D. The V end was cut by 4 bases, the J end by 4 bases, with 14 bases between. Germline V CDR1 and CDR2: LNHDA, SQIVND (reference sequence). CDR3 length: 14 amino acids.

The chain couples TRBV6-1 to TRBJ2-7; 8 nucleotides align to TRBD1. Germline CDR1 reads MNHNS; CDR2 reads SASEGT. J gave up 1 base and V 3 bases, and 8 bases lay outside the gene matches. The CDR3 runs to 16 residues. CDR3 nucleotide sequence: TGTGCCAGCAGTGACATCTGGACAGGGAAATCCTACGAGCAGTACTTC. Protein: CASSDIWTGKSYEQYF.

The chain carries TRBV4-3 and TRBJ1-3; D gene uncertain. Trimming cost V 0 bases and J 7 bases, with 13 bases left between them. Germline values: CDR1 LGHNA, CDR2 YSLEER. This CDR3 comprises 15 residues. CDR3 amino acids: CASSQDGNPGNTIYF. CDR3 sequence (DNA): TGCGCCAGCAGCCAAGACGGGAACCCCGGGAACACCATATATTTT.

The rearrangement uses TRBV11-2 and TRBJ2-7; TRBD2 matches 11 bases. Unmatched junction bases numbered 5, after V lost 8 bases and J lost 2 bases. The CDR3 loop spans 14 amino acids. The germline V gene has CDR1 SGHAT and CDR2 FQNNGV. The CDR3, as DNA: TGTGCCAGCCGACGACTAGCGGGGCCCTACGAGCAGTACTTC. Its protein is CASRRLAGPYEQYF.

The V call is TRBV24-1, the J call TRBJ2-5; TRBD2 is a possible D gene (6 bases). CDR3 length: 15 amino acids. Per the germline V gene, CDR1 is KGHDR and CDR2 is SFDVKD. The ends were cut back, 3 bases at V and 5 bases at J, with 15 bases in the middle. The CDR3 region is CATSDASPGEETQYF. The CDR3 DNA is TGTGCCACCAGTGATGCTTCTCCGGGGGAGGAGACCCAGTACTTC.